This TCR beta chain is drawn from a study of cytomegalovirus exposure and HLA in healthy donors (dated by TCRdb to about 2017). About the full investigation: An earlier analysis of some 620 of the donors reported 276 Gb of sequence data and 117 million unique TCR beta sequences obtained from about 170 million T cells. An early release that covered about 600 HLA-typed donors contained approximately 300 gigabases of sequencing data and tens of millions of unique TCR sequences. Among the approximately 430 genotyped donors, about 83% belonged to the genetic ancestry cluster associated with self-reported Caucasian donors. The study aimed to test whether cataloging public T cell receptors could reveal signatures of past pathogen exposure. The study profiled the T cell repertoires of fewer than 850 subjects by immunosequencing and related them to cytomegalovirus serostatus. Besides the first cohort of around 700 subjects, a separate validation cohort made up of over a hundred different subjects was used. The study combined high-throughput TCR immunosequencing, statistical association of individual TCRs with disease status, and machine learning to predict cytomegalovirus infection status. In a later analysis, previously published TCR beta repertoires from 500 to 750 donors were re-analyzed and high-resolution HLA genotyping was added so that TCR occurrence patterns could be studied. The later analysis used no new phenotypic data to find candidate immune exposures, relying instead on TCR beta sequences and their occurrence across donors. An earlier analysis of approximately 500 of the donors applied high-throughput TCR beta sequencing to assess whether each TCR beta V gene segment acted as functional or pseudogenic. Donor age, sex, ethnicity and CMV serostatus were collected together with the repertoire data. A later genetic analysis used genome-wide SNP genotypes for about 65% of the 666 donors, treating that subset as a discovery cohort. Every repertoire in the discovery cohort had been generated on one and the same sequencing platform. HLA typing covered class I and class II loci at four-digit resolution. Typing coverage differed by locus: A, B, C, DRB1 and DQB1 were typed in roughly 629-640 donors, DQA1 in 522, DPA1 in around 610, and DPB1 in approximately 450. Roughly 5 DR-DQ haplotypes were handled as single units for association and clustering, since linkage in the cohort was strong. Across about 380 genotyped donors of the cohort, an average of approximately 200,000 unique TCR beta nucleotide sequences per donor were sequenced, and roughly 20% of those sequences were non-productive.

With regard to this clone: There is no known antigen for this receptor. Nothing much larger sits one base from this clone, and base qualities are not available.

The cohort was made up of approximately 670 healthy bone marrow donors. All cohort members were sampled while nominally healthy, although unrecorded immune exposures were likely present. The donor was CMV seronegative and was included in the group of 352 seronegative cohort members. A peripheral blood sample was collected from each donor, and TCR beta sequencing was performed on peripheral blood mononuclear cells. The Qiagen DNeasy Blood Extraction Kit was used to extract genomic DNA from the blood cell samples. Libraries were constructed by the immunoSEQ multiplex PCR assay. A mixture of 60 forward primers for TCR Vbeta segments and 13 reverse primers for TCR Jbeta segments was used in the multiplex PCR. Amplification of the CDR3 region of rearranged TCR beta genes was performed with a multiplex PCR assay on genomic DNA. On the Illumina HiSeq System, the amplified TCR beta libraries were sequenced as 87-base-pair reads. The original pipeline was this. A later analysis tallied 75 million to 85 million unique TCR beta chains across the 600 to 700 repertoires, and about 10 million of those chains were shared by two or more donors. A nearest-neighbor algorithm error-corrected the raw reads and collapsed the reads into unique sequences, merging closely related sequences to remove PCR and sequencing errors. Alignment of CDR3 sequences to IMGT reference sequences was used to assign V, D and J gene segments. For a sequence to be retained, a match of at least six nucleotides was required to both a V gene segment and a J gene segment. Rearrangements were classified as productive when the CDR3 lacked stop codons and remained in frame with V and J, and all other rearrangements were classified as non-productive. CDR3 was defined by IMGT convention, running from the second conserved V-encoded cysteine to the conserved J-encoded phenylalanine. The earlier analysis of more than 450 of the donors excluded sequences that lacked an unambiguous match to a single V gene segment. In an earlier analysis of around 600 of the donors, V segments were called functional above 56.7% productive rearrangements and were called segregating when the between-donor standard deviation exceeded 5%. A statistical classification framework was developed to diagnose cytomegalovirus status using the catalog of TCR beta chain sequences. V and J gene assignment, in a later analysis, came from comparing TCR nucleotide sequences with IMGT/GENE-DB human TR gene sequences. Using the TCRdist pipeline, a later analysis assigned CDR3 sequences along with most-parsimonious VDJ recombination scenarios. A later analysis defined each TCR beta chain by its CDR3 amino acid sequence plus V-gene family, and excluded reads lacking a unique V-gene family. A later analysis removed several hundred highly shared, low-generation-probability nucleotide sequences to deal with suspected cross-contamination and a sequencing artifact. For each public chain, a later analysis derived a clonal expansion index from normalized ranks of inferred template counts within each repertoire. A later analysis computed generation probabilities with a VDJ recombination model fitted to out-of-frame rearrangements, and checked the results against IGoR. In a later analysis, TCR-TCR, TCR-HLA and TCR-CMV co-occurrence was scored with hypergeometric tests, and a repertoire-size bias correction was applied to TCR pairs. A later analysis estimated false discovery rates by permuting HLA or CMV assignments 20 times. In a later analysis, co-occurring TCRs were grouped using DBSCAN, and TCRdist sequence similarity was added for clustering within HLA-allele-positive subsets. Co-occurrence clustering excluded repertoires with fewer than 30,000 or more than 120,000 public chains, plus five with anomalous nucleotide sharing. TCRdb's version of the immuneACCESS table is confined to in-frame rearrangements and falls short of the full clone set. An unresolved V gene accounts for under half of the shortfall where checked; the remainder is of unknown origin. For V, J and clone size, that table is used; D and trimming come from the DNA. In this sample the table shows 150,000 to 200,000 clones, approximately 72% of which occur a single time. The leading ten clones occupy 1.4% to 1.5% of the sample.

Counted from cysteine to phenylalanine, this CDR3 has 14 amino acids. The read is trimmed to its CDR3 DNA, 42 bases read in frame from base 1. V ends up 3 bases short and J 9 bases short, with an unmatched junction base count of 1. Sequences WNHNN (CDR1) and SYGVQD (CDR2) are obtained from the germline V gene (reference sequence). Overall results and qualifications from the work: The only immune exposure information available for the cohort was CMV serostatus. Correlated functional status among segregating V segments might be attributable to linkage disequilibrium, but an unknown experimental factor could not be ruled out. In this cohort, only TCR beta chains were sequenced, and detectable features were limited by the absence of alpha or paired-chain data. Several of the top co-occurrence clusters appeared to be linked to parvovirus B19, influenza, CMV and Epstein-Barr virus, according to a later analysis. Most TCR sequences were observed very rarely across donors, whereas some public TCRs were present in many individuals. A further reported finding was that TCR beta sequences accurately predicted the HLA-A and HLA-B alleles for most subjects in the first cohort. According to a later analysis, TCR association rates differed among HLA loci, with DRB1 alleles showing the most associated TCRs and HLA-C alleles showing the fewest. The classifier was reported to diagnose cytomegalovirus status with high specificity and sensitivity in both the original cohort and the validation cohort. According to a later analysis, most CMV-associated TCR beta chains appeared to be HLA-restricted, and the HLA associations seemed to be driven largely by CMV exposure. According to the authors, the approach could potentially be generalized to other disease states and immunological phenotypes. In a later analysis, HLA-associated TCR beta chains were found to be more clonally expanded and to have lower generation probabilities than equally common non-associated chains. Because counts were too low, roughly 17 rarely observed V segments, including chromosome 9 orphons, were left out of the earlier analysis of over 550 of the donors. Some IMGT-functional V segments, including TRBV6-2 and TRBV6-3, could not be distinguished by the 87-base-pair reads and were therefore excluded. A few of the identified cytomegalovirus-associated TCR beta chains were confirmed in vitro to be specific for cytomegalovirus antigens. Presence/absence analyses assumed roughly uniform sequencing depth across donors, an assumption that may not hold. In a later analysis, around 17,000 TCR beta sequences were associated with specific HLA alleles at a false discovery rate of 0.05. In the study, around 160 TCR beta chains were listed as associated with cytomegalovirus. A cluster of highly shared sequence variants was judged likely to represent a technical artifact of the sequencing pipeline. Because some donors lacked HLA typing at each locus, the association tests relied only on the typed subset. Broadly in line with IMGT annotations, most TCR beta V segments showed up in productive rearrangements about 90% or about 30% of the time in an earlier analysis of 450 to 600 of the donors. V-gene and J-gene trimming of TCR beta chains was associated with a missense DCLRE1C variant in a later genetic analysis, and the association was replicated in an independent cohort. Strong co-occurrence of HLA alleles, especially DR and DQ, made assigning TCR associations to individual alleles difficult. A later genetic analysis reported fewer N-insertions in productive TCRs among donors in an Asian-associated ancestry cluster than the roughly 650-donor mean.

The sample was PBMCs. The rearranged segments are TRBV10-1 and TRBJ2-1, and 14 junctional nucleotides match TRBD2. The TCR comes from a man aged 45-65 years in good health and CMV-seronegative. The sequenced DNA: TGCGCCAGCAGTGACGGACTAGCGGGAGGTGAGCAGTTCTTC. Its product reads: CASSDGLAGGEQFF.